This T cell receptor beta chain was profiled in a study of blood T cell repertoires in COVID-19. Germline CDR1 is LNHDA and CDR2 is SQIVND (reference sequence). The CDR3 is 13 amino acids. The V end lost 10 bases, the J end lost 0 bases, and 12 bases lay between the germline ends. Data came from immunoSEQ multiplex PCR; TCRdb stores just in-frame clones and leaves some out. The table shows roughly 180,000 clones, with around four fifths occurring only once. This clone was seen a handful of times. This sequence joins TRBV19 and TRBJ1-2, with D tentatively TRBD1 (5 bases). The TCR comes from a woman aged 45-65 years who had recovered from COVID-19. Sequenced input: PBMCs or T cells enriched from blood (not recorded which). The chain's CDR3 is CATSDKPNYGYTF. For the CDR3, the DNA is TGTGCCACCTCGGACAAGCCTAACTATGGCTACACCTTC. Using reference TRBV19 and TRBJ1-2 for the parts outside the CDR3, the full variable domain is DGGITQSPKYLFRKEGQNVTLSCEQNLNHDAMYWYRQDPGQGLRLIYYSQIVNDFQKGDIAEGYSVSREKKESFPLTVTSAQKNPTAFYLCATSDKPNYGYTFGSGTRLTVV.